What follows are 18 T cell receptor beta chains derived from one specimen sequenced in a study of cytomegalovirus exposure and HLA in healthy donors (dated by TCRdb to about 2017). Libraries were constructed by the immunoSEQ multiplex PCR assay. For the multiplex PCR, a mixture combining 60 forward primers for TCR Vbeta segments and 13 reverse primers for TCR Jbeta segments was used. The table was pulled from immuneACCESS by TCRdb, which kept in-frame rearrangements only. Such tables lose some clones; where checked, under half of the loss comes from unresolved V genes, and the rest has no known cause. The sample has roughly 84,000 clones on record, about four fifths of them singletons. 5.5% to 7% of the sample is taken by the ten largest. What was sequenced was PBMCs. Every receptor here comes from a male donor in good health and CMV-seropositive.

This clone was seen a handful of times. This chain links TRBV7-9 with TRBJ2-7; possible D gene TRBD2, 5 bases. The CDR3 has 13 amino acids. The V gene lost 3 bases and the J gene lost 0 bases, with 6 bases spanning the gap. The germline V gene encodes CDR1 SEHNR and CDR2 FQNEAQ (reference sequence). CDR3 protein: CASSFGDSYEQYF. CDR3 sequence (DNA): TGTGCCAGCAGCTTCGGGGACTCCTACGAGCAGTACTTC.

CDR3 sequence (DNA): TGTGCCAGCAGTGAAGCCAGGGTCTCCGAGCAGTACTTC. As protein: CASSEARVSEQYF. The rearrangement uses TRBV6-1 and TRBJ2-7, with a tentative D call TRBD1 (5 bases). Trimming left V 0 bases short and J 6 bases short, with 9 bases between. Germline V CDR1 and CDR2: MNHNS, SASEGT. This CDR3 has 13 residues.

V and J are TRBV10-3 and TRBJ2-3; 7 bases fit TRBD2. The length of the CDR3 is 15 residues. The trim removed 6 bases at V and 2 bases at J, leaving 8 bases unmatched. Germline CDR1 and CDR2: ENHRY and SYGVKD. CDR3 sequence reads: CAIRGGIAITDTQYF. The CDR3 DNA is TGTGCCATCAGGGGAGGGATAGCTATCACAGATACGCAGTATTTT.

This clone appeared a few times. The CDR3 DNA sequence: TGTGCCAGCAGCTTAGGTCAGGGCTTGGGGGAGCAGTACTTC. Translating gives CASSLGQGLGEQYF. V and J are TRBV7-9 and TRBJ2-7, with D tentatively TRBD1 (5 bases). V shed 1 base and J shed 7 bases, with 14 bases lying between them. This CDR3 is 14 amino acids long. Germline assignment: CDR1 SEHNR and CDR2 FQNEAQ (reference sequence).

This sequence joins TRBV11-3 and TRBJ2-2; 12 bases are shared with TRBD2. Germline V lookup: CDR1 SGHNT, CDR2 YENEEA. Trimming took 4 bases from V and 8 from J; bases not matched to a gene: 2. The CDR3 extends over 14 amino acids. The CDR3 DNA is TGTGCCAGCAGCTCCGGACTAGCGGGGGGGGAGCTGTTTTTT. It is translated as CASSSGLAGGELFF.

The rearrangement uses TRBV7-2 and TRBJ2-7; perhaps TRBD2 as D (5 bases). V lost 1 base to trimming and J lost 2 bases, with 15 bases between them. Germline V gives CDR1 SGHTA, CDR2 FQGNSA. CDR3 length: 16 amino acids. DNA for the CDR3: TGTGCCAGCAGCTTAGGCCCGGGGTCCGAGACCTACGAGCAGTACTTC. Its protein product is CASSLGPGSETYEQYF.

The V and J genes are TRBV2 and TRBJ1-2; TRBD1 agrees at 8 bases. V lost 3 bases and J lost 7; bases outside the gene matches: 7. Germline lookup yields CDR1 SNHLY and CDR2 FYNNEI. The CDR3 covers 14 residues. The CDR3 DNA is TGTGCCAGCAGTGACGGCAGGGGGCTAGGTGGCTACACCTTC. This translates into CASSDGRGLGGYTF.

As concerns this clone: At one end, the junction sequence differs from germline, possibly due to a read error. The chain recombines TRBV7-7 with TRBJ2-5; D is possibly TRBD1 (5 bases). The germline V gene encodes CDR1 SSHAT and CDR2 FNYEAQ (reference sequence). The CDR3 is 15 amino acids. The CDR3 here is CASSPGTGSQETQYF. As DNA, the CDR3 is TGTGCTAGCAGCCCGGGTACAGGTTCCCAAGAGACCCAGTACTTC.

The chain carries TRBV7-2 and TRBJ2-7; 12 bases fit TRBD1. CDR3 length: 16 residues. The germline V gene has CDR1 SGHTA and CDR2 FQGNSA. V was clipped by 4 bases and J by 3 bases; unmatched bases: 7. CDR3 in DNA: TGTGCCAGCAGCTACTCCGGGACAGGGGGCTTCTACGAGCAGTACTTC. It codes for CASSYSGTGGFYEQYF.

The CDR3 loop is CASSLEARLGGTIYF. In nucleotides, the CDR3 is TGCGCCAGCAGCTTGGAGGCCCGATTGGGGGGCACCATATATTTT. This rearrangement joins TRBV5-1 to TRBJ1-3; D is possibly TRBD1 (5 bases). Trimming took off 0 bases at V and 9 bases at J, with 16 bases between the two ends. The CDR3 spans 15 residues. From germline, CDR1 is SGHRS and CDR2 YFSETQ.

The rearrangement links TRBV9 to TRBJ2-3; possible D gene TRBD2, 6 bases. V was pared by 7 bases and J by 0 bases, with 15 bases between. Germline V CDR1 and CDR2: SGDLS, YYNGEE. The CDR3 has 15 amino acids. The CDR3 loop reads CASGPWDSSTDTQYF. The CDR3 bases are TGTGCCAGCGGTCCCTGGGACTCCAGCACAGATACGCAGTATTTT.

V usage is TRBV6-1 and J usage is TRBJ2-5, with D maybe TRBD1 (5 bases). TRBJ2-7 matches the DNA end more closely, so the J call is doubtful. CDR1 MNHNS and CDR2 SASEGT come from the germline V gene. CDR3 size: 15 residues. CDR3 bases: TGTGCCAGCAGTGAATTGGAAAGGGGAATCTACGAGCAGTACTTC. Its protein product is CASSELERGIYEQYF.

V gene TRBV14 combines with J gene TRBJ1-3; a possible D gene is TRBD1 (5 bases). Trimming shortened V by 6 bases and J by 4 bases, and 10 bases separated the two germline ends. This CDR3 is built from 13 residues. Looked up from germline, CDR1 is SGHDN and CDR2 is FVKESK. Written as DNA, the CDR3 is TGTGCCAGCAGTCATGCAGGGGGAAACACCATATATTTT. This sequence encodes CASSHAGGNTIYF. Using reference TRBV14 and TRBJ1-3 for the parts outside the CDR3, the full variable domain is EAGVTQFPSHSVIEKGQTVTLRCDPISGHDNLYWYRRVMGKEIKFLLHFVKESKQDESGMPNNRFLAERTGGTYSTLKVQPAELEDSGVYFCASSHAGGNTIYFGEGSWLTVV.

J is TRBJ2-7 and V is TRBV19; 7 bases agree with TRBD2. In germline, CDR1 is LNHDA, CDR2 SQIVND (reference sequence). The CDR3 runs to 14 residues. V lost 5 bases to trimming and J lost 2 bases; unmatched junction nucleotides: 6. The CDR3 DNA is TGTGCCAGTAGTTTCGCGGGAGTAACCTACGAGCAGTACTTC. Amino acids: CASSFAGVTYEQYF. Variable domain in full (rest from reference TRBV19 and TRBJ2-7): DGGITQSPKYLFRKEGQNVTLSCEQNLNHDAMYWYRQDPGQGLRLIYYSQIVNDFQKGDIAEGYSVSREKKESFPLTVTSAQKNPTAFYLCASSFAGVTYEQYFGPGTRLTVT.

The chain joins TRBV7-2 to TRBJ1-6, with D unclear. V shed 4 bases and J shed 5 bases, with 6 bases lying between them. From germline, CDR1 is SGHTA and CDR2 FQGNSA. The CDR3 totals 13 residues. CDR3 sequence reads: CASSSPDNSPLHF. As DNA, the CDR3 is TGTGCCAGCAGCTCTCCGGATAATTCACCCCTCCACTTT. Supplemented by reference TRBV7-2 and TRBJ1-6, the full variable domain reads GAGVSQSPSNKVTEKGKDVELRCDPISGHTALYWYRQSLGQGLEFLIYFQGNSAPDKSGLPSDRFSAERTGGSVSTLTIQRTQQEDSAVYLCASSSPDNSPLHFGNGTRLTVT.

The J gene is TRBJ1-2, the V gene TRBV7-8; D is possibly TRBD1 (5 bases). V was clipped by 5 bases and J by 4 bases, with 17 bases between them. Germline-derived CDR1 and CDR2 are SGHVS and FQNEAQ. The CDR3 is 15 residues long. Here the CDR3 DNA reads TGTGCCAGCAGCGACCGGGACTCCCAATCCTATGGCTACACCTTC. This codes for CASSDRDSQSYGYTF.

This clone was picked up one time. This chain joins TRBV10-3 and TRBJ2-1, with a weak D call TRBD1 (5 bases). The CDR3 sequence is 16 residues long. Trimming removed 2 bases at V and 3 bases at J, with 14 bases between. The germline CDR1 and CDR2 sequences are ENHRY and SYGVKD. The CDR3 region has the DNA TGTGCCATCAGTGAGGGTGGTGGGGCCGTCTACAATGAGCAGTTCTTC. It translates to CAISEGGGAVYNEQFF.

For this clone: Other DNA sequences in this sample translate to the same CDR3. This chain connects TRBV5-1 to TRBJ1-3; D is possibly TRBD1 (5 bases). CDR3 size: 14 residues. Germline CDR1 is SGHRS and CDR2 is YFSETQ. The V gene lost 5 bases and the J gene lost 0 bases, with 9 bases spanning the gap. The chain's CDR3 is CASSLDSSGNTIYF. The CDR3 region has the DNA TGCGCCAGCAGTCTTGACAGCTCTGGAAACACCATATATTTT.